Below are 20 T cell receptor beta chains sequenced from a single sample in a study of cytomegalovirus exposure and HLA in healthy donors. With 60 Vbeta and 13 Jbeta primers, the PCR was carried out. Libraries were prepared by immunoSEQ multiplex PCR; TCRdb keeps only in-frame clonotypes and omits some of them. The table shows fewer than 300,000 clones, with under 90% occurring only once. The sample was PBMCs. These TCRs come from a girl aged 2-9 years in good health and CMV-seronegative.

The V and J genes are TRBV5-8 and TRBJ2-1; 9 bases are a match to TRBD1. The CDR3 is 17 residues long. The germline gives CDR1 SGHTS, CDR2 YDEGEE. With 6 bases clipped from V and 0 bases from J, the junction kept 10 bases outside the gene matches. Here the CDR3 reads CASTLQTGGISYNEQFF. The CDR3 region has the DNA TGTGCCAGCACCCTTCAGACAGGGGGAATCTCCTACAATGAGCAGTTCTTC.

The J gene is TRBJ2-7, the V gene TRBV7-9; a weak D match, TRBD2 (6 bases). This CDR3 contains 13 residues. Trimming left V 8 bases short and J 3 bases short, with 14 bases between. The V gene's germline CDR1 is SEHNR and CDR2 FQNEAQ (reference sequence). This CDR3 reads CASSEEGLYEQYF. CDR3 coding DNA: TGTGCCAGCTCAGAGGAGGGGCTCTACGAGCAGTACTTC.

The chain combines TRBV4-1 with TRBJ2-1, with 8 bases aligning to TRBD2. This CDR3 comprises 18 residues. The J segment lost 3 bases and the V segment lost 2 bases, leaving 12 bases of the junction unmatched. Per the germline V gene, CDR1 is MGHRA and CDR2 is YSYEKL. The CDR3 region is CASSQRNQGTRLYNEQFF. CDR3 in DNA: TGCGCCAGCAGCCAAAGAAACCAAGGGACTAGACTCTACAATGAGCAGTTCTTC.

This clone was recorded only once. This chain links TRBV6-1 with TRBJ1-5; D not certain. The CDR3 covers 14 residues. The V end lost 2 bases, the J end lost 0 bases, and 5 bases lay between the germline ends. Germline V lookup: CDR1 MNHNS, CDR2 SASEGT. The CDR3, as DNA: TGTGCCAGCAGTGAAAGAGGTAGCAATCAGCCCCAGCATTTT. It yields the protein CASSERGSNQPQHF.

This clone was found a few times. The chain combines TRBV2 with TRBJ2-1, with 9 bases that match TRBD2. V lost 7 bases and J lost 8; bases outside the gene matches: 12. This CDR3 region has 15 residues. Germline V lookup: CDR1 SNHLY, CDR2 FYNNEI. The CDR3 spells CASNSGLAGLYEQFF. CDR3 bases: TGTGCCAGCAATAGTGGGCTAGCGGGGCTCTATGAGCAGTTCTTC. The full variable domain, with the rest looked up from reference TRBV2 and TRBJ2-1, is EPEVTQTPSHQVTQMGQEVILRCVPISNHLYFYWYRQILGQKVEFLVSFYNNEISEKSEIFDDQFSVERPDGSNFTLKIRSTKLEDSAMYFCASNSGLAGLYEQFFGPGTRLTVL.

The chain carries TRBV25-1 and TRBJ1-6; D is possibly TRBD1 (5 bases). This CDR3 comprises 14 residues. Germline assignment: CDR1 MGHDK and CDR2 SYGVNS. Deletions cut 0 bases from V and 8 bases from J, with 8 bases between. CDR3 DNA: TGTGCCAGCAGTGAATACCAGGGTGATTCACCCCTCCACTTT. The encoded protein is CASSEYQGDSPLHF.

V and J are TRBV4-1 and TRBJ1-1; weak D call: TRBD1 (5 bases). Germline V gives CDR1 MGHRA, CDR2 YSYEKL. V gave up 1 base and J gave up 14 bases, with 20 bases separating them. There are 14 residues in the CDR3. CDR3 loop: CASSQVYLRQSEFF. Written as DNA, the CDR3 is TGCGCCAGCAGCCAAGTTTATCTTCGACAGTCGGAATTCTTT.

The chain's CDR3 is CASSALAGGYAKNIQYF. CDR3 bases: TGCGCCAGCAGCGCACTAGCGGGGGGTTATGCCAAAAACATTCAGTACTTC. The V call is TRBV5-1, the J call TRBJ2-4; 12 nucleotides match TRBD2. The CDR3 is 17 residues long. Germline CDR1 and CDR2: SGHRS and YFSETQ. V gave up 4 bases and J gave up 1 base; unmatched junction bases: 6.

The chain couples TRBV5-1 to TRBJ1-2; 10 bases agree with TRBD1. CDR3 length: 13 residues. Germline assignment: CDR1 SGHRS and CDR2 YFSETQ. J lost 10 bases, V lost 4 bases, and 7 bases had no gene match. CDR3: CASSGGQGGDYTF. The CDR3 DNA sequence: TGCGCCAGCAGCGGCGGACAGGGGGGGGACTACACCTTC.

In DNA, the CDR3 is TGTGCCAGCAGTGAAGCTCCGGACAGGGCCATTGAAGCTTTCTTT. Translated: CASSEAPDRAIEAFF. The genes are TRBV6-1 and TRBJ1-1; 8 bases match TRBD1. Germline values: CDR1 MNHNS, CDR2 SASEGT. The CDR3 spans 15 residues. Unmatched junction bases numbered 7, after V lost 0 bases and J lost 7 bases.

The chain is built from TRBV6-1 and TRBJ1-6; D is ambiguous. V lost 4 bases, J lost 7 bases, and 14 bases lay in between. CDR3 length: 15 residues. Germline loops: CDR1 MNHNS, CDR2 SASEGT. CDR3 in amino acids: CASSVPGGRNSPLHF. The DNA for the CDR3 is TGTGCCAGCAGTGTTCCGGGAGGGCGGAATTCACCCCTCCACTTT.

This clone has a handful of counts. The chain couples TRBV5-1 to TRBJ1-2; 10 nucleotides match TRBD1. V shed 4 bases, J shed 6 bases, and the junction held 3 bases outside the gene matches. This CDR3 is built from 13 residues. Germline CDR1 reads SGHRS; CDR2 reads YFSETQ. The CDR3 nucleotides read TGCGCCAGCAGCCCGGGACAGGGGAATGGCTACACCTTC. It encodes CASSPGQGNGYTF.

V usage is TRBV11-2 and J usage is TRBJ2-3; D is undetermined. CDR1 and CDR2 (germline): SGHAT, FQNNGV. The germline V and J ends were trimmed by 4 bases and 7 bases, with 6 bases remaining between them. This CDR3 has 11 residues. The CDR3 spells CASSSFYTQYF. The CDR3 DNA reads TGTGCCAGCAGCTCGTTTTATACGCAGTATTTT.

The chain couples TRBV7-8 to TRBJ1-2; weak D call: TRBD1 (5 bases). The CDR3 sequence is 15 residues long. Trimming took 5 bases from V and 5 from J, leaving 18 bases between them. CDR1 and CDR2 (germline): SGHVS, FQNEAQ. The CDR3 DNA is TGTGCCAGCAGCCATCCCGGGACTAGGGGATATGGCTACACCTTC. It codes for CASSHPGTRGYGYTF.

This clone showed up just once. V usage is TRBV9 and J usage is TRBJ2-2, with 7 bases aligning to TRBD2. The CDR3 is 17 amino acids. Germline CDR1 reads SGDLS; CDR2 reads YYNGEE. With V trimmed by 4 bases and J by 3 bases, 12 bases remained unmatched. The CDR3 reads CASSSWTSGSDTGELFF. DNA of the CDR3: TGTGCCAGCAGCTCGTGGACTAGTGGGAGCGACACCGGGGAGCTGTTTTTT.

The genes are TRBV6-1 and TRBJ1-1; D call uncertain. CDR1 is MNHNS, CDR2 SASEGT, per germline. The CDR3 runs 14 residues. Trimming took off 0 bases at V and 10 bases at J, with 15 bases between the two ends. The DNA of the CDR3 is TGTGCCAGCAGTGAAGCCTTGAGAACCCGGGGAGCTTTCTTT. Protein product: CASSEALRTRGAFF.

The V and J genes are TRBV28 and TRBJ2-7; 8 nucleotides line up with TRBD1. Germline CDR1 reads MDHEN; CDR2 reads SYDVKM. J was trimmed by 4 bases and V by 2 bases; bases with no gene match: 10. The CDR3 is 16 amino acids. The CDR3 region has the DNA TGTGCCAGCAGTTTAAAAACCGGGACAGGTCGATACGAGCAGTACTTC. Translated: CASSLKTGTGRYEQYF.

This chain joins TRBV5-1 and TRBJ2-7; tentatively, D is TRBD1 (6 bases). Per germline, CDR1 SGHRS and CDR2 YFSETQ. This CDR3 spans 15 amino acids. The V end lost 6 bases, the J end lost 0 bases, and 16 bases lay between the germline ends. CDR3 sequence reads: CASMAGVGVSYEQYF. DNA of the CDR3: TGCGCCAGCATGGCAGGGGTGGGGGTCTCCTACGAGCAGTACTTC.

DNA for the CDR3: TGTGCCAGCAGCCGAGACTACGAGCAGTACTTC. Translated, it gives CASSRDYEQYF. The chain is built from TRBV5-4 and TRBJ2-7; D not resolved. Deletions cut 4 bases from V and 3 bases from J, with 5 bases between. Germline lookup yields CDR1 SGHNT and CDR2 YYREEE (reference sequence). The CDR3 is 11 amino acids.

The chain couples TRBV9 to TRBJ2-7; TRBD2 agrees at 8 bases. The J segment lost 4 bases and the V segment lost 4 bases, leaving 7 bases of the junction unmatched. The germline CDR1 and CDR2 sequences are SGDLS and YYNGEE. The CDR3 has 14 amino acids. CDR3 region: CASSPSGRVYEQYF. As DNA, the CDR3 is TGTGCCAGCAGCCCAAGCGGGAGAGTGTACGAGCAGTACTTC.